This TCR beta chain was captured by sequencing in a study of T cells expressing NK-cell markers. The CDR3 is 15 residues long. Germline-derived CDR1 and CDR2 are SGHRS and YFSETQ. Study results and caveats: About 1.0-7.5% of CD8+ T cells in six or seven donors belonged to dominant NKG2C+ clonotypes. Whether expanded NKG2C+ T cell clones recognized HCMV stayed uncertain. These same clonotypes (in several donors) also led the CD3+CD56-NKG2C+ fraction.

Regarding this clonotype: Its antigen is not known.

No DNA is given; TCRdb re-called the 5' RACE reads and lists each CDR3 protein once. Its table records around 470,000 distinct CDR3 sequences. V gene TRBV5-1 combines with J gene TRBJ2-1; TCRdb names TRBD2, which stays unverified in the absence of DNA. The sequenced sample was blood T cells: a sorted CD56 or NKG2C T cell subset, CD4+ or CD8+ T cells, or bulk PBMC T cells (not recorded which). The TCR was taken from a woman aged 45 to 65 in good health. The CDR3 spells CASSREDPSYNEQFF.